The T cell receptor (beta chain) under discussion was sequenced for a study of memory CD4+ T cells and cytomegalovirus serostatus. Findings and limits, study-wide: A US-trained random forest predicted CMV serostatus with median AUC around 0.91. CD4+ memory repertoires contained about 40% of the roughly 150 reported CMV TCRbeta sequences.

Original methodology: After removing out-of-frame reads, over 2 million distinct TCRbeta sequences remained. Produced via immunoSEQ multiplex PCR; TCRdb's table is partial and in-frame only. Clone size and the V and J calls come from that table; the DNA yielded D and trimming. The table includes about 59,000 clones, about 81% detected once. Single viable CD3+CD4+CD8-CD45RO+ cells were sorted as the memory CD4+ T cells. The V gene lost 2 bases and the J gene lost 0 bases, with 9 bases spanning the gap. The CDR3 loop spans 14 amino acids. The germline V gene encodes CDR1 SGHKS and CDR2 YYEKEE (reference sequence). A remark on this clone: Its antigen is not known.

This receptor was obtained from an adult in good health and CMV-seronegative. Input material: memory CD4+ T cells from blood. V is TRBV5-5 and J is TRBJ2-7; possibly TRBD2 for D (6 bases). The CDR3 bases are TGTGCCAGCAGCTTAATTAGCGGCTCCTACGAGCAGTACTTC. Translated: CASSLISGSYEQYF. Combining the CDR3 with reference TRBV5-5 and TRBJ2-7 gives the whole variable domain DAGVTQSPTHLIKTRGQQVTLRCSPISGHKSVSWYQQVLGQGPQFIFQYYEKEERGRGNFPDRFSARQFPNYSSELNVNALLLGDSALYLCASSLISGSYEQYFGPGTRLTVT.